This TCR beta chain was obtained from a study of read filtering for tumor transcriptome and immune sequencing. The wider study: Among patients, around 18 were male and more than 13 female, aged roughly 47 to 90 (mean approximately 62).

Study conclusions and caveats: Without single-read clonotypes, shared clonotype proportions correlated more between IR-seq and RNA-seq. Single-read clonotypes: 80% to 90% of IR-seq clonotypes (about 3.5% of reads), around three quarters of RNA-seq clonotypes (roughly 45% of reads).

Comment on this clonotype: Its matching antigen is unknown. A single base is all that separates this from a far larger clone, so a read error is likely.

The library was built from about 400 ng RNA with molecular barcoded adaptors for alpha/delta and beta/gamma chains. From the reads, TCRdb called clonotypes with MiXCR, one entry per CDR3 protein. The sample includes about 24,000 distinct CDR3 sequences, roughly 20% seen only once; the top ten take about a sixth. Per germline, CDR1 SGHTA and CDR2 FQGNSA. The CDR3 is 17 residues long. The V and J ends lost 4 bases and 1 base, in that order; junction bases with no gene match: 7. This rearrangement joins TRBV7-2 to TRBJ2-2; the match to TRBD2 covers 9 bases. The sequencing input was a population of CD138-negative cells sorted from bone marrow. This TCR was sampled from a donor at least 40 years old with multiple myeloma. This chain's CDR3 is CASSSVSSGVNTGELFF. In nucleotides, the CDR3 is TGTGCCAGCAGCTCAGTCTCTAGCGGGGTGAACACCGGGGAGCTGTTTTTT.